Listed here are 20 T cell receptor beta chains from one sample, sequenced in a study of beta chain features in type 1 diabetes. Regarding the study as a whole: Across all four CD4+ subsets, people with type 1 diabetes showed modestly shorter TCRB CDR3s.

Their antigens are not known. Reverse transcription of all isolated RNA meant that expressed TCRB transcripts were sequenced. Measured with immunoSEQ multiplex PCR; TCRdb has only the in-frame clones, and not every one. The top ten clones hold around 0.011% of a sample with a few hundred thousand clones, roughly a quarter of them seen once. Input material: naive CD4+ T cells from blood. These TCRs come from a woman in her twenties or thirties with type 1 diabetes.

This clone has a handful of counts. The CDR3 nucleotides are TGCAGCGTTGAGCGGGCGGGAGGCGATGAGCAGTTCTTC. This gives the protein CSVERAGGDEQFF. The chain couples TRBV29-1 to TRBJ2-1; 8 nucleotides match TRBD2. V was pared by 3 bases and J by 8 bases, with 6 bases of the junction left unmatched. The length of the CDR3 is 13 residues. The germline V gene encodes CDR1 SQVTM and CDR2 ANQGSEA.

This clone occurred a few times. The CDR3 here is CATSDRDKYTGELFF. The DNA for the CDR3 is TGTGCCACCAGCGACCGGGACAAATACACCGGGGAGCTGTTTTTT. The V call is TRBV15, the J call TRBJ2-2; D is possibly TRBD1 (6 bases). The CDR3 is 15 residues long. Germline V CDR1 and CDR2: LNHNV, YYDKDF (reference sequence). V lost 5 bases and J 3 bases, leaving 13 bases between the germline ends. The full variable domain, in which reference TRBV15 and TRBJ2-2 provide the parts outside the CDR3, is DAMVIQNPRYQVTQFGKPVTLSCSQTLNHNVMYWYQQKSSQAPKLLFHYYDKDFNNEADTPDNFQSRRPNTSFCFLDIRSPGLGDTAMYLCATSDRDKYTGELFFGEGSRLTVL.

The genes are TRBV28 and TRBJ2-1, with unresolved D. The CDR3 loop spans 12 amino acids. The germline V gene encodes CDR1 MDHEN and CDR2 SYDVKM. V was cut by 11 bases and J by 10 bases, with 18 bases left in between. This chain's CDR3 is CAHSPFRREQFF. As DNA, the CDR3 is TGTGCCCACAGTCCCTTTAGACGGGAGCAGTTCTTC.

Regarding this clone: The germline gene is not matched at one end of the junction; a read error may be the cause. This chain's CDR3 is CASSPRVLNTEAFF. Here the CDR3 DNA reads TGTGCCAGCTCACCCAGGGTTTTGAATACTGAAGCTTTCTTT. The chain couples TRBV18 to TRBJ1-1; tentatively, D is TRBD1 (5 bases). The CDR3 length is 14 residues. The germline V gene has CDR1 KGHSH and CDR2 LQKENI.

The CDR3 nucleotides are TGCGCCAGCAGGATGGCTAGCGGGTTTTACGAGCAGTACTTC. Protein: CASRMASGFYEQYF. V usage is TRBV5-1 and J usage is TRBJ2-7; the match to TRBD2 covers 8 bases. The trim removed 5 bases at V and 4 bases at J, leaving 8 bases unmatched. The germline CDR1 and CDR2 sequences are SGHRS and YFSETQ. The CDR3 extends over 14 amino acids.

V usage is TRBV25-1 and J usage is TRBJ2-4; TRBD2 matches at 7 bases. This CDR3 comprises 14 residues. Germline V gene sequence: CDR1 MGHDK, CDR2 SYGVNS. V lost 1 base and J lost 3; bases outside the gene matches: 0. CDR3 sequence reads: CASSESGGKNIQYF. CDR3 in DNA: TGTGCCAGCAGTGAATCGGGGGGCAAAAACATTCAGTACTTC.

This rearrangement joins TRBV7-2 to TRBJ2-5; 12 bases line up with TRBD2. V lost 5 bases and J lost 2; bases outside the gene matches: 9. Germline V gene data show CDR1 as SGHTA and CDR2 as FQGNSA. There are 17 residues in the CDR3. CDR3 amino acids: CASSEGTSGPPQETQYF. CDR3 coding DNA: TGTGCCAGCAGCGAGGGGACTAGCGGGCCCCCACAAGAGACCCAGTACTTC.

Regarding this clone: Other DNA variants within this sample encode the same CDR3. The chain links TRBV30 to TRBJ2-3, with D hard to call. Germline V gene sequence: CDR1 GTSNPN, CDR2 SVGIG (reference sequence). V was pared by 2 bases and J by 6 bases, with 6 bases between. The CDR3 totals 11 residues. Here the CDR3 reads CAWSPRDTQYF. The CDR3 nucleotides read TGTGCCTGGAGTCCCCGGGATACGCAGTATTTT.

This clone was detected only a few times. CDR3 region: CASSFAKGALESAGELFF. The CDR3 nucleotides read TGTGCCAGCAGCTTTGCGAAGGGGGCTTTAGAGAGTGCCGGGGAGCTGTTTTTT. V gene TRBV7-9 combines with J gene TRBJ2-2; 7 bases align to TRBD1. J gave up 6 bases and V 3 bases, and 16 bases lay outside the gene matches. The V gene's germline CDR1 is SEHNR and CDR2 FQNEAQ (reference sequence). The length of the CDR3 is 18 residues. Full variable domain (outside the CDR3, taken from reference TRBV7-9 and TRBJ2-2): DTGVSQNPRHKITKRGQNVTFRCDPISEHNRLYWYRQTLGQGPEFLTYFQNEAQLEKSRLLSDRFSAERPKGSFSTLEIQRTEQGDSAMYLCASSFAKGALESAGELFFGEGSRLTVL.

This chain uses TRBV19 with TRBJ1-4, with D perhaps TRBD1 (5 bases). Per germline, CDR1 LNHDA and CDR2 SQIVND (reference sequence). This CDR3 is built from 15 residues. The V gene lost 4 bases and the J gene lost 0 bases, with 9 bases spanning the gap. The CDR3 DNA sequence: TGTGCCAGTAGTACGGGGGATGCAACTAATGAAAAACTGTTTTTT. Protein: CASSTGDATNEKLFF.

This clone was picked up a small number of times. V and J are TRBV6-5 and TRBJ1-2; tentatively, D is TRBD1 (6 bases). The ends were cut back, 0 bases at V and 4 bases at J, with 15 bases in the middle. The CDR3 length is 16 residues. Germline CDR1 and CDR2: MNHEY and SVGAGI. The CDR3 protein is CASSYSRQEAPYGYTF. The CDR3 coding sequence is TGTGCCAGCAGTTACTCGAGACAGGAAGCACCCTATGGCTACACCTTC.

V is TRBV7-3 and J is TRBJ2-1, with 7 bases fitting TRBD1. The V segment lost 2 bases and the J segment 4 bases; nucleotides outside the gene matches: 8. Germline V CDR1 and CDR2: SGHTA, FQGTGA. The CDR3 spans 16 residues. The CDR3 nucleotides are TGTGCCAGCAGCTTAGCAGGGACAGCCCCATACAATGAGCAGTTCTTC. Its translation: CASSLAGTAPYNEQFF.

This clone was found a few times. The chain couples TRBV29-1 to TRBJ2-7, with D perhaps TRBD2 (5 bases). Trimming removed 7 bases at V and 4 bases at J, with 17 bases between. The CDR3 extends over 13 amino acids. The germline CDR1 and CDR2 sequences are SQVTM and ANQGSEA. Here the CDR3 DNA reads TGCAGCGCCCGGGGTGGGCAGAGATACGAGCAGTACTTC. Translation gives CSARGGQRYEQYF.

The table lists this clone with a few counts. The rearrangement links TRBV30 to TRBJ1-1; 7 nucleotides line up with TRBD1. The V gene end was trimmed by 7 bases and the J gene end by 1 base; junction bases not matched to a gene: 6. The CDR3 spans 13 residues. The germline V gene encodes CDR1 GTSNPN and CDR2 SVGIG (reference sequence). In DNA, the CDR3 is TGTGCCTACCACAGGGGACGGAACACTGAAGCTTTCTTT. This translates into CAYHRGRNTEAFF.

This clone occurred a few times. The chain employs TRBV5-1 and TRBJ2-3; TRBD2 might be the D (6 bases). V lost 6 bases and J 0 bases, leaving 11 bases between the germline ends. This CDR3 comprises 14 residues. Germline CDR1 reads SGHRS; CDR2 reads YFSETQ. The CDR3 DNA is TGCGCCAGCACTCTAGCGACTAGCACAGATACGCAGTATTTT. Its protein product is CASTLATSTDTQYF.

This chain connects TRBV11-2 to TRBJ1-3; weak D call: TRBD1 (5 bases). Looked up from germline, CDR1 is SGHAT and CDR2 is FQNNGV. CDR3 length: 12 residues. V was clipped by 11 bases and J by 2 bases, with 10 bases between them. The CDR3 DNA sequence: TGTGCCGACGCGGGGGCTGGAAACACCATATATTTT. This gives the protein CADAGAGNTIYF.

The chain joins TRBV15 to TRBJ2-7; perhaps TRBD2 as D (5 bases). This CDR3 spans 14 amino acids. Trimming cost V 0 bases and J 4 bases, with 10 bases left between them. CDR1 is LNHNV, CDR2 YYDKDF, per germline (reference sequence). The CDR3 DNA reads TGTGCCACCAGCAGAGAGGGAGAGGAGTACGAGCAGTACTTC. Translated, it gives CATSREGEEYEQYF.

This clone was detected only a few times. The rearrangement joins TRBV28 to TRBJ2-1; TRBD2 matches at 10 bases. The CDR3 has 17 residues. From germline, CDR1 is MDHEN and CDR2 SYDVKM. V shed 4 bases, J shed 0 bases, and the junction held 6 bases outside the gene matches. The CDR3 bases are TGTGCCAGCAGTTCGGGTAGCGGGAGGCGCTCCTACAATGAGCAGTTCTTC. This gives the protein CASSSGSGRRSYNEQFF.

This sequence joins TRBV18 and TRBJ1-2; D is unresolved. Germline V lookup: CDR1 KGHSH, CDR2 LQKENI. V was pared by 3 bases and J by 4 bases, with 12 bases between. This CDR3 spans 14 amino acids. The CDR3 here is CASSPPGAVYGYTF. CDR3 sequence (DNA): TGTGCCAGCTCACCCCCCGGCGCGGTCTATGGCTACACCTTC.

The chain couples TRBV15 to TRBJ2-3; 8 nucleotides match TRBD2. The ends lost 5 bases at V and 1 base at J; junction bases unmatched: 5. CDR3 size: 15 residues. The germline CDR1 and CDR2 sequences are LNHNV and YYDKDF (reference sequence). CDR3 region: CATSVLAGRTDTQYF. The CDR3 DNA follows: TGTGCCACCAGCGTTTTAGCGGGACGCACAGATACGCAGTATTTT. The full variable domain, with the rest looked up from reference TRBV15 and TRBJ2-3, is DAMVIQNPRYQVTQFGKPVTLSCSQTLNHNVMYWYQQKSSQAPKLLFHYYDKDFNNEADTPDNFQSRRPNTSFCFLDIRSPGLGDTAMYLCATSVLAGRTDTQYFGPGTRLTVL.